This record covers a single T cell receptor beta chain. As yet, its antigen is unknown. Germline V gene sequence: CDR1 SGHRS, CDR2 YFSETQ. Trimming left V 5 bases short and J 4 bases short, with 15 bases between. The CDR3 consists of 14 residues. This entry belongs to a study of T cells in Graves' hyperthyroidism and ophthalmopathy. Study-level points and caveats: Ophthalmopathy onset followed model prediction by a median about 6.5 months. In the blood, most expanded thyroid clonotypes above 0.001 appeared as well.

Clinical symptoms, serum thyroxine, TRAb, thyroid ultrasound and orbital computed tomography informed diagnoses. An approximately 10 ml volume of fresh peripheral blood provided the PBMCs. RNA transcripts provided the source from which TCR beta CDR3 regions were amplified. Carried out on the TCR CDR3, a first-round RT-PCR used the HTBI primer set. TCRdb re-called the multiplex PCR reads with MiXCR, one entry per CDR3 protein. The sample lists about 350,000 distinct CDR3 sequences, 15% to 20% occurring once. This sequence originates from a woman in her thirties or forties with Graves' ophthalmopathy. Sequencing input: blood. The chain uses TRBV5-1 and TRBJ1-2, with unresolved D. In DNA, the CDR3 is TGCGCCAGCAGGCCTGACGGAAGTAGCTATGGCTACACCTTC. This codes for CASRPDGSSYGYTF. The full variable domain, its missing parts supplied by reference TRBV5-1 and TRBJ1-2, is KAGVTQTPRYLIKTRGQQVTLSCSPISGHRSVSWYQQTPGQGLQFLFEYFSETQRNKGNFPGRFSGRQFSNSRSEMNVSTLELGDSALYLCASRPDGSSYGYTFGSGTRLTVV.